Listed here are 24 T cell receptor beta chains from one sample, sequenced in a study of blood T cell repertoires in COVID-19. Assay: immunoSEQ multiplex PCR; the TCRdb copy retains only in-frame clones and omits some. The table shows approximately 34,000 clones, with over 75% occurring only once. Material for sequencing was peripheral blood. These receptors were taken from a man between 65 and 85 years old with COVID-19, enrolled during active disease.

The chain couples TRBV6-5 to TRBJ1-2, with 10 bases identical to TRBD1. J was trimmed by 2 bases and V by 7 bases; bases with no gene match: 7. The CDR3 loop spans 15 amino acids. Germline V CDR1 and CDR2: MNHEY, SVGAGI. The CDR3 reads CASISPGQGNYGYTF. The CDR3 bases are TGTGCCAGCATTAGTCCGGGACAGGGGAACTATGGCTACACCTTC.

The chain uses TRBV5-1 and TRBJ2-7, with 7 bases fitting TRBD1. CDR1 is SGHRS, CDR2 YFSETQ, per germline. The CDR3 spans 15 residues. J gave up 2 bases and V 3 bases, and 8 bases lay outside the gene matches. The CDR3 loop reads CASSSGQTGTYEQYF. The CDR3 DNA follows: TGCGCCAGCAGCTCGGGTCAGACAGGGACCTACGAGCAGTACTTC.

The gene calls are TRBV9 and TRBJ1-3, with TRBD1 matching 9 bases. The CDR3 has 13 amino acids. The junction had 3 bases not matched to a gene; V was cut back by 4 bases and J by 7 bases. Germline CDR1 is SGDLS and CDR2 is YYNGEE. The chain's CDR3 is CASSRQGVNTIYF. CDR3 sequence (DNA): TGTGCCAGCAGCAGACAGGGGGTTAACACCATATATTTT.

This chain uses TRBV2 with TRBJ1-2, with a weak D call TRBD1 (6 bases). This CDR3 is 13 amino acids long. Per germline, CDR1 SNHLY and CDR2 FYNNEI. Trimming pared 1 base from V and 8 bases from J, leaving 11 bases between. The CDR3 DNA sequence: TGTGCCAGCAGTGAAGGGCGGACAGAGGGCTACACCTTC. It translates to CASSEGRTEGYTF.

V and J are TRBV7-2 and TRBJ2-1, with TRBD1 matching over 7 bases. The CDR3 consists of 15 residues. The germline V gene encodes CDR1 SGHTA and CDR2 FQGNSA. Trimming cost V 5 bases and J 2 bases; bases outside gene matches: 6. CDR3 in DNA: TGTGCCAGCAGCACAGCCGGGACAGCCTACAATGAGCAGTTCTTC. It codes for CASSTAGTAYNEQFF.

This clone has just one count. This chain links TRBV7-2 with TRBJ2-5; 11 nucleotides match TRBD2. Germline lookup yields CDR1 SGHTA and CDR2 FQGNSA. The length of the CDR3 is 17 residues. The trim removed 0 bases at V and 5 bases at J, leaving 8 bases unmatched. CDR3 DNA: TGTGCCAGCAGCTTAGCGCCTACTAGCGGGAGCTGGGAGACCCAGTACTTC. Its protein is CASSLAPTSGSWETQYF.

The chain combines TRBV19 with TRBJ2-3; 12 bases match TRBD2. The V gene's germline CDR1 is LNHDA and CDR2 SQIVND (reference sequence). The CDR3 covers 16 residues. V shed 3 bases and J 5 bases; nucleotides not matched to a gene: 6. This chain's CDR3 is CASSIGLAGGGDTQYF. In DNA, the CDR3 is TGTGCCAGTAGTATCGGTCTAGCGGGAGGGGGAGATACGCAGTATTTT.

The gene calls are TRBV12-5 and TRBJ1-1; D perhaps matches TRBD1 (5 bases). Per germline, CDR1 LGHNT and CDR2 FRNRAP. This CDR3 has 17 amino acids. Deletions cut 6 bases from V and 1 base from J, with 21 bases between. The CDR3 loop is CASGLNLLTASNTEAFF. The CDR3 DNA reads as TGTGCTAGTGGCCTAAACCTCCTGACAGCGTCGAACACTGAAGCTTTCTTT.

This chain joins TRBV10-3 and TRBJ2-7; 8 positions match TRBD1. The V gene's germline CDR1 is ENHRY and CDR2 SYGVKD. This CDR3 is 15 amino acids long. Trimming removed 5 bases from V and 3 bases from J; junction bases left unmatched: 9. The CDR3 region is CAISRGQEDSYEQYF. The CDR3 nucleotides are TGTGCCATCAGTCGGGGACAGGAGGATAGCTACGAGCAGTACTTC.

This chain joins TRBV6-5 and TRBJ2-1; TRBD2 aligns across 9 bases. This CDR3 has 14 residues. V was clipped by 7 bases and J by 4 bases; unmatched bases: 5. Germline V gene lookup returns CDR1 MNHEY and CDR2 SVGAGI. CDR3 DNA: TGTGCCAGCACCGGGACTAGCAGTTACAATGAGCAGTTCTTC. Amino acid sequence: CASTGTSSYNEQFF.

The chain is built from TRBV4-1 and TRBJ2-7; D may be TRBD2 (5 bases). The germline V gene encodes CDR1 MGHRA and CDR2 YSYEKL. The length of the CDR3 is 13 residues. V was shortened by 3 bases and J by 9 bases, with 15 bases between the two germline ends. CDR3 nucleotides: TGCGCCAGCAGCCACGGCGGACTGGACGGGCAGTACTTC. As protein: CASSHGGLDGQYF.

This clone was counted a few times. V gene TRBV15 combines with J gene TRBJ2-7, with 9 bases identical to TRBD2. With 1 base clipped from V and 1 base from J, the junction kept 11 bases outside the gene matches. This CDR3 has 18 residues. Per the germline V gene, CDR1 is LNHNV and CDR2 is YYDKDF (reference sequence). CDR3: CATSRAFLSGSGSYEQYF. CDR3 DNA: TGTGCCACCAGCAGAGCGTTTCTTAGCGGGAGTGGGTCCTACGAGCAGTACTTC.

The rearrangement joins TRBV30 to TRBJ1-5; 7 positions match TRBD1. The junction had 4 bases not matched to a gene; V was cut back by 0 bases and J by 2 bases. The CDR3 extends over 15 amino acids. Germline loops: CDR1 GTSNPN, CDR2 SVGIG (reference sequence). The CDR3 region has the DNA TGTGCCTGGAGTGTAAAGGGGGCTGGCAATCAGCCCCAGCATTTT. Translating it yields CAWSVKGAGNQPQHF.

The chain links TRBV24-1 to TRBJ1-5, with 7 bases identical to TRBD1. CDR1 and CDR2 (germline): KGHDR, SFDVKD. The CDR3 consists of 16 residues. V lost 4 bases, J lost 2 bases, and 7 bases stayed unmatched. CDR3 nucleotide sequence: TGTGCCACCAGTGACCCTGGGACAGCTGGCAATCAGCCCCAGCATTTT. This sequence encodes CATSDPGTAGNQPQHF.

The J gene is TRBJ1-5, the V gene TRBV5-6; 7 nucleotides align to TRBD1. V gave up 5 bases and J gave up 2 bases; unmatched junction bases: 4. From germline, CDR1 is SGHDT and CDR2 YYEEEE. CDR3 length: 14 amino acids. CDR3 nucleotide sequence: TGTGCCAGCAGTTGGACAGGAGGCAATCAGCCCCAGCATTTT. Protein sequence: CASSWTGGNQPQHF.

In DNA form, the CDR3 reads TGCAGCGTAGGACAGGTTAACTATGGCTACACCTTC. Its protein is CSVGQVNYGYTF. This chain uses TRBV29-1 with TRBJ1-2; 7 nucleotides line up with TRBD1. Losses at the gene ends were 6 bases for V and 1 base for J; bases not matched to a gene: 2. CDR1 SQVTM and CDR2 ANQGSEA come from the germline V gene. This CDR3 has 12 amino acids.

The chain recombines TRBV7-2 with TRBJ2-7, with 9 positions matching TRBD1. There are 14 residues in the CDR3. The germline V gene has CDR1 SGHTA and CDR2 FQGNSA. With V trimmed by 4 bases and J by 2 bases, 3 bases remained unmatched. Here the CDR3 reads CASSSGQGPYEQYF. CDR3 DNA sequence: TGTGCCAGCAGCTCAGGACAGGGGCCCTACGAGCAGTACTTC.

V and J are TRBV18 and TRBJ2-1; 8 bases are shared with TRBD2. The CDR3 is 16 residues long. Trimming cost V 3 bases and J 6 bases; bases outside gene matches: 10. Germline assignment: CDR1 KGHSH and CDR2 LQKENI. In nucleotides, the CDR3 is TGTGCCAGCTCACCTAAAGCGGGAGCAGGAGGCAATGAGCAGTTCTTC. Translating it yields CASSPKAGAGGNEQFF.

V usage is TRBV5-5 and J usage is TRBJ2-2; the D is unclear. From germline, CDR1 is SGHKS and CDR2 YYEKEE (reference sequence). Between the trimmed V and J ends, which lost 2 bases and 4 bases, there was a span of 9 bases. The CDR3 runs 14 residues. The CDR3 nucleotides read TGTGCCAGCAGCTTCTACGGTAGCACCGGGGAGCTGTTTTTT. Residues: CASSFYGSTGELFF.

The J gene is TRBJ1-2, the V gene TRBV5-1; a weak D match, TRBD1 (5 bases). CDR3 size: 15 residues. Per germline, CDR1 SGHRS and CDR2 YFSETQ. V was shortened by 0 bases and J by 0 bases, with 9 bases between the two germline ends. CDR3 sequence (DNA): TGCGCCAGCAGCTTGGGAGGAGGGGCTAACTATGGCTACACCTTC. It specifies CASSLGGGANYGYTF.

The chain employs TRBV5-4 and TRBJ1-6; possibly TRBD1 for D (5 bases). Germline V CDR1 and CDR2: SGHNT, YYREEE (reference sequence). Deletions cut 0 bases from V and 4 bases from J, with 11 bases between. The CDR3 runs to 16 residues. This chain's CDR3 is CASSLGDGGYNSPLHF. DNA for the CDR3: TGTGCCAGCAGCTTGGGGGACGGGGGGTATAATTCACCCCTCCACTTT.

This clone appeared a few times. This chain joins TRBV7-2 and TRBJ2-5, with D perhaps matching TRBD1 (6 bases). V lost 7 bases, J lost 5 bases, and 17 bases lay in between. Germline loops: CDR1 SGHTA, CDR2 FQGNSA. There are 14 residues in the CDR3. CDR3 nucleotides: TGTGCCAGCACATACCGGGACACGCATGAGACCCAGTACTTC. As protein: CASTYRDTHETQYF.

The chain combines TRBV19 with TRBJ1-2; 8 bases line up with TRBD1. This CDR3 region has 15 residues. Germline V lookup: CDR1 LNHDA, CDR2 SQIVND (reference sequence). V trimming: 3 bases; J trimming: 4 bases; junction bases outside the gene matches: 7. Here the CDR3 DNA reads TGTGCCAGTAGTATCGGACAGGGACCCCTCTATGGCTACACCTTC. Translated: CASSIGQGPLYGYTF.

This clone was detected once. The J gene is TRBJ1-6, the V gene TRBV5-1; D is perhaps TRBD1 (5 bases). V lost 0 bases and J 6 bases, leaving 13 bases between the germline ends. This CDR3 contains 16 residues. In germline, CDR1 is SGHRS, CDR2 YFSETQ. CDR3 amino acids: CASSLETGGTNSPLHF. The CDR3 DNA sequence: TGCGCCAGCAGCTTGGAAACAGGCGGCACTAATTCACCCCTCCACTTT.